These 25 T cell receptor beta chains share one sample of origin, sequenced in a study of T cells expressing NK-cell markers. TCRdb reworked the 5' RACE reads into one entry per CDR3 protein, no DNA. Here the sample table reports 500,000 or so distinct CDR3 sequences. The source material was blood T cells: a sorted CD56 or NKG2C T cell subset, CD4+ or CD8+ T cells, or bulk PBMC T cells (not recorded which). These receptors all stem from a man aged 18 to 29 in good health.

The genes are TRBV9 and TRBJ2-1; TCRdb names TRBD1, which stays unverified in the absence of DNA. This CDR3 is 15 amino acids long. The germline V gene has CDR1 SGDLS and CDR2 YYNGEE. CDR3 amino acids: CASSPRDPIVHEQFF.

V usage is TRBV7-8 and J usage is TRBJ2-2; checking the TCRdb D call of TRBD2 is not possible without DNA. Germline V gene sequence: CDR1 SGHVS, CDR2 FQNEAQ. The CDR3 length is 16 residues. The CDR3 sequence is CASSHLRAGPTGELFF.

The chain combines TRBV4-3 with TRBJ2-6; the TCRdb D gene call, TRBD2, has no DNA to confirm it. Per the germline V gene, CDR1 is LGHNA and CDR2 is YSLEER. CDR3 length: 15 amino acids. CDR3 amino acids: CASAPGLRGANVLTF.

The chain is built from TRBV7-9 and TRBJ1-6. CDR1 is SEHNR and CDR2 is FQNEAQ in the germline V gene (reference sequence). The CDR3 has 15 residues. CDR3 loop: CASSLGGRRNSPLHF.

This CDR3 is CATSVTPRTDNQETQYF. This rearrangement joins TRBV24-1 to TRBJ2-5; TCRdb's D gene call, TRBD1, goes unchecked for lack of DNA. The CDR3 runs to 17 residues. CDR1 KGHDR and CDR2 SFDVKD come from the germline V gene.

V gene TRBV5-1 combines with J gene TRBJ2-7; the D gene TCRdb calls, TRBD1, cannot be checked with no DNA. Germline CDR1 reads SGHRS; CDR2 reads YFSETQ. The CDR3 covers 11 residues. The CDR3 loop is CASSSDRGKYF.

CDR3 sequence: CASSFPRDGFSMEQFF. This chain connects TRBV7-2 to TRBJ2-1; TCRdb proposes TRBD1, but this gene call is untestable without DNA. Germline V CDR1 and CDR2: SGHTA, FQGNSA. This CDR3 spans 16 amino acids.

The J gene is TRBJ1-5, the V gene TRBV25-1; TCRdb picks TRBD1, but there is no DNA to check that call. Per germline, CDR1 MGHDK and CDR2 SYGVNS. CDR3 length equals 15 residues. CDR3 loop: CASSEGQGRNQPQHF.

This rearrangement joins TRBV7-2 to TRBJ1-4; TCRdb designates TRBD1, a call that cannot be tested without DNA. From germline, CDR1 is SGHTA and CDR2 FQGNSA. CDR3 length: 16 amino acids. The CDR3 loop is CASSSRPGHLNEKLFF.

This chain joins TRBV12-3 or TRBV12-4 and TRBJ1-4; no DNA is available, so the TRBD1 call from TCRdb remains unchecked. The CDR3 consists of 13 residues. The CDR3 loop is CASSADRNEKLFF.

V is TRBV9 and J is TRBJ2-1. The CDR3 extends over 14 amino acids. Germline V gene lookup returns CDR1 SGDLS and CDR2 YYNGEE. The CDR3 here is CASSVSTRLNEQFF.

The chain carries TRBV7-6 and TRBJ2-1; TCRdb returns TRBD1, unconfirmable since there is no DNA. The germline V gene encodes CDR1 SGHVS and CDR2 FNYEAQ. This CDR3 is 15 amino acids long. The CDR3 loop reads CASSPTPVPYNEQFF.

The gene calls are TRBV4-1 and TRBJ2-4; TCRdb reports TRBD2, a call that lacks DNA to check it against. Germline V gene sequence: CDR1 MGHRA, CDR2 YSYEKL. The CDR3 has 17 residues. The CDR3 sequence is CASSQEGGGSAKNIQYF.

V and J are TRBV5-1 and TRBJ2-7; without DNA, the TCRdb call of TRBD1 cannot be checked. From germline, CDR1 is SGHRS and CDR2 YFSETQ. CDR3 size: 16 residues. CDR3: CASSFPLAGDPYEQYF.

CDR3 sequence reads: CAWSSGNNQPQHF. This chain connects TRBV30 to TRBJ1-5. Germline lookup yields CDR1 GTSNPN and CDR2 SVGIG (reference sequence). The CDR3 is 13 residues long.

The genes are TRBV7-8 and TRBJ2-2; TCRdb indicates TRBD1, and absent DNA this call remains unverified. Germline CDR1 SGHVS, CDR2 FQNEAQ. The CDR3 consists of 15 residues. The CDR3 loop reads CASSGRRGNTGELFF.

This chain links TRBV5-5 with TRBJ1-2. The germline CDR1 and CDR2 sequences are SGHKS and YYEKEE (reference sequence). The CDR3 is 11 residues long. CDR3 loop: CASSLSEGYTF. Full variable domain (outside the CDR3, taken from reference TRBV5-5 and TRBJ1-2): DAGVTQSPTHLIKTRGQQVTLRCSPISGHKSVSWYQQVLGQGPQFIFQYYEKEERGRGNFPDRFSARQFPNYSSELNVNALLLGDSALYLCASSLSEGYTFGSGTRLTVV.

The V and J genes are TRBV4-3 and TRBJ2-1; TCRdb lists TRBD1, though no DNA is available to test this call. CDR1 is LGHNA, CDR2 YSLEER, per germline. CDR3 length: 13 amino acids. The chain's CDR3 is CASSQDRGGHRFF.

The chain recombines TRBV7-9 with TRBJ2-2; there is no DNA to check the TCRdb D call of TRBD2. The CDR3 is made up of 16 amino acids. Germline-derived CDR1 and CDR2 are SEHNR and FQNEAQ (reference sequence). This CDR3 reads CASRSPEGPVAGELFF.

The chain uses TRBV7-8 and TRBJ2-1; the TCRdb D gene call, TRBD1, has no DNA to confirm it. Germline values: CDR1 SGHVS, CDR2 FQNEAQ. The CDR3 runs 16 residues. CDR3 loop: CASSRTNPGSHNEQFF.

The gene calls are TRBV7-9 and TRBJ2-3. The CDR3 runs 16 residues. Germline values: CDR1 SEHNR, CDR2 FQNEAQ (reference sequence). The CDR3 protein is CASSFPIGLAADTQYF.

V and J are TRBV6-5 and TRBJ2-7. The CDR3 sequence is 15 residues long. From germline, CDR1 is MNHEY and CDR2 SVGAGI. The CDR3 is CASSSLVGFLDEQYF.

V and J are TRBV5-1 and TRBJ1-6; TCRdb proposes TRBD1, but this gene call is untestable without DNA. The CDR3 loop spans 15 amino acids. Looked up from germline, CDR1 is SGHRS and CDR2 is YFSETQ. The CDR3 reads CASSSAGQGDSPLHF.

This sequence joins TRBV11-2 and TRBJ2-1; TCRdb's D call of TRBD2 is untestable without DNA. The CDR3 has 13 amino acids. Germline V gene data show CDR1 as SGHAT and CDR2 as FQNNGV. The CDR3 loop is CASSGLDGSEQFF.

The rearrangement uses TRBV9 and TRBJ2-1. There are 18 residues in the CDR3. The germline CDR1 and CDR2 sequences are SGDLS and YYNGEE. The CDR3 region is CASSVVFGARTSYNEQFF.